One sample yielded the 18 T cell receptor beta chains listed below, sequenced in a study of OX40 agonist ivuxolimab in advanced cancers. Receptor amplification or capture employed the immunoSEQ multiplex PCR assay. This is the immuneACCESS table as TCRdb keeps it, with only in-frame sequences that have V and J called. A part of the clones is gone; compared with another copy, unresolved V genes explain less than half, and the rest is unexplained. The sample records some 70,000 clones, 80% of which are singletons. 8.2% of the sample rests with the top ten. The sequenced sample was CD4+ or CD8+ T cells sorted from blood, obtained in a trial of the OX40 agonist ivuxolimab. The receptor set was obtained from an adult with an advanced solid tumor such as melanoma, head and neck, liver or kidney cancer.

This CDR3 reads CASSRRTGENEQFF. CDR3 DNA: TGTGCCAGCTCACGACGGACAGGAGAAAATGAGCAGTTCTTC. The genes are TRBV18 and TRBJ2-1; 7 bases agree with TRBD1. Germline CDR1 is KGHSH and CDR2 is LQKENI. This CDR3 is 14 amino acids long. The junction had 7 bases not matched to a gene; V was cut back by 4 bases and J by 7 bases.

The chain links TRBV15 to TRBJ2-4; D might be TRBD1 or TRBD2, each matching 5 bases. Germline assignment: CDR1 LNHNV and CDR2 YYDKDF (reference sequence). V was pared by 2 bases and J by 6 bases, with 14 bases between. CDR3 length: 15 residues. The CDR3 spells CATSRPQEAVNIQYF. CDR3 DNA sequence: TGTGCCACCAGCAGACCACAGGAGGCAGTAAACATTCAGTACTTC.

This clone was picked up one time. The V call is TRBV14, the J call TRBJ2-5, with TRBD1 matching over 9 bases. The closer fit of TRBJ2-7 to the DNA end suggests the J call may be wrong. CDR3 length: 15 residues. CDR1 and CDR2 from the germline V gene are SGHDN and FVKESK. This CDR3 reads CASSQGTGPTYEQYF. The CDR3 DNA sequence: TGTGCCAGCAGCCAGGGGACAGGGCCGACCTACGAGCAGTACTTC.

This sequence joins TRBV4-3 and TRBJ2-5; D is unclear. The CDR3 consists of 14 residues. Germline assignment: CDR1 LGHNA and CDR2 YSLEER. V dropped 4 bases and J dropped 1 base, with 10 bases sitting between them. The CDR3 loop reads CASSRSTGQETQYF. As DNA, the CDR3 is TGCGCCAGCAGCCGATCGACGGGCCAAGAGACCCAGTACTTC.

The chain joins TRBV19 to TRBJ1-2; D is perhaps TRBD1 (5 bases). V shed 7 bases and J shed 1 base, with 22 bases lying between them. Germline V CDR1 and CDR2: LNHDA, SQIVND (reference sequence). The CDR3 contains 17 residues. CDR3 DNA sequence: TGTGCCAGTAATCTATACGGGGGAGTGGAGAATAACTATGGCTACACCTTC. Protein sequence: CASNLYGGVENNYGYTF.

This clone was seen once. This chain links TRBV11-1 with TRBJ1-6, with no clear D. CDR1 SGHAT and CDR2 FQDESV come from the germline V gene (reference sequence). This CDR3 has 13 residues. V lost 3 bases to trimming and J lost 14 bases, with 14 bases between them. The CDR3 DNA reads as TGTGCCAGCAGCTTCTCTGCAGAGCTTTCCCTCCACTTT. It is translated as CASSFSAELSLHF. Full variable domain (outside the CDR3, taken from reference TRBV11-1 and TRBJ1-6): EAEVAQSPRYKITEKSQAVAFWCDPISGHATLYWYRQILGQGPELLVQFQDESVVDDSQLPKDRFSAERLKGVDSTLKIQPAELGDSAMYLCASSFSAELSLHFGNGTRLTVT.

The rearrangement uses TRBV5-1 and TRBJ2-2; D gene unclear. Germline V gene data show CDR1 as SGHRS and CDR2 as YFSETQ. V shed 2 bases and J shed 1 base, with 6 bases lying between them. The CDR3 runs 14 residues. The CDR3 region is CASSFWGNTGELFF. The CDR3 DNA sequence: TGCGCCAGCAGCTTTTGGGGGAACACCGGGGAGCTGTTTTTT.

The chain couples TRBV7-6 to TRBJ2-5; TRBD1 agrees at 12 bases. This CDR3 region has 15 residues. The germline V gene has CDR1 SGHVS and CDR2 FNYEAQ. V trimming: 5 bases; J trimming: 4 bases; junction bases outside the gene matches: 5. The CDR3 loop reads CASSVGQGAGETQYF. CDR3 DNA: TGTGCCAGCAGCGTGGGACAGGGGGCAGGAGAGACCCAGTACTTC. The complete variable domain, with remaining parts taken from reference TRBV7-6 and TRBJ2-5, reads GAGVSQSPRYKVTKRGQDVALRCDPISGHVSLYWYRQALGQGPEFLTYFNYEAQQDKSGLPNDRFSAERPEGSISTLTIQRTEQRDSAMYRCASSVGQGAGETQYFGPGTRLLVL.

The chain couples TRBV6-6 to TRBJ2-7; D uncertain. This CDR3 has 15 residues. V was cut by 2 bases and J by 6 bases, with 17 bases left in between. CDR1 and CDR2 from the germline V gene are MNHNY and SVGAGI (reference sequence). The DNA of the CDR3 is TGTGCCAGCAGTTACGCCAGGTCGGGTTCCCTCGAGCAGTACTTC. This encodes CASSYARSGSLEQYF.

This clone is categorized as medium-sized (0.01 to 0.1%). This chain joins TRBV30 and TRBJ1-2; D perhaps matches TRBD1 (5 bases). Germline V lookup: CDR1 GTSNPN, CDR2 SVGIG (reference sequence). The V end lost 1 base, the J end lost 6 bases, and 21 bases lay between the germline ends. This CDR3 has 16 residues. The CDR3, as DNA: TGTGCCTGGAGTGCCCCAGGGAATGCGGGACTCGATGGCTACACCTTC. Protein: CAWSAPGNAGLDGYTF.

This chain uses TRBV27 with TRBJ2-1, with TRBD1 matching 8 bases. CDR1 and CDR2 from the germline V gene are MNHEY and SMNVEV (reference sequence). Trimming cost V 6 bases and J 4 bases; bases outside gene matches: 5. The CDR3 loop spans 14 amino acids. The CDR3 DNA follows: TGTGCCAGCAGCCGACAGGGGTTGTACAATGAGCAGTTCTTC. It encodes CASSRQGLYNEQFF.

The V and J genes are TRBV18 and TRBJ2-1, with D perhaps matching TRBD2 (7 bases). The CDR3 runs to 17 residues. Germline CDR1 reads KGHSH; CDR2 reads LQKENI. V shed 3 bases and J shed 4 bases, with 19 bases lying between them. Here the CDR3 DNA reads TGTGCCAGCTCACCCGCTAGGGGGGGCCAGAATTACAATGAGCAGTTCTTC. It yields the protein CASSPARGGQNYNEQFF.

About this clone itself: The sample has other DNA sequences that encode this CDR3 too. The CDR3 DNA sequence: TGTGCCAGCAGTTACAGGGGGCGAACTGAAGCTTTCTTT. Protein product: CASSYRGRTEAFF. V gene TRBV6-5 combines with J gene TRBJ1-1, with 7 bases that match TRBD1. Germline V gene data show CDR1 as MNHEY and CDR2 as SVGAGI. The CDR3 runs 13 residues. V was pared by 2 bases and J by 5 bases, with 2 bases of the junction left unmatched.

The J gene is TRBJ2-1, the V gene TRBV5-4; possible D gene TRBD1, 5 bases. This CDR3 has 15 residues. Trimming took off 3 bases at V and 6 bases at J, with 16 bases between the two ends. Germline CDR1 SGHNT, CDR2 YYREEE (reference sequence). The CDR3 loop is CASSSPQVRPNEQFF. CDR3 sequence (DNA): TGTGCCAGCAGCTCGCCACAGGTTAGACCCAATGAGCAGTTCTTC. The entire variable domain, with the rest obtained from reference TRBV5-4 and TRBJ2-1, is as follows: ETGVTQSPTHLIKTRGQQVTLRCSSQSGHNTVSWYQQALGQGPQFIFQYYREEENGRGNFPPRFSGLQFPNYSSELNVNALELDDSALYLCASSSPQVRPNEQFFGPGTRLTVL.

J is TRBJ2-7 and V is TRBV5-6; D might be TRBD2 (6 bases). Germline V gene lookup returns CDR1 SGHDT and CDR2 YYEEEE. V was cut by 0 bases and J by 0 bases, with 19 bases left in between. This CDR3 comprises 18 residues. CDR3 loop: CASSLGGELAPISYEQYF. The CDR3 DNA is TGTGCCAGCAGCTTGGGCGGGGAACTGGCCCCAATCTCCTACGAGCAGTACTTC.

The chain has TRBV13 and TRBJ2-3; the D gene is possibly TRBD2 (6 bases). The germline gives CDR1 PRHDT, CDR2 FYEKMQ (reference sequence). The CDR3 extends over 14 amino acids. V gave up 5 bases and J gave up 3 bases, with 12 bases separating them. The CDR3 DNA reads as TGTGCCAGCAGCCGCGGACTAAAAACAGATACGCAGTATTTT. The encoded protein is CASSRGLKTDTQYF.

V gene TRBV6-1 combines with J gene TRBJ1-2, with a possible D match to TRBD1 (5 bases). V dropped 2 bases and J dropped 9 bases, with 19 bases sitting between them. Germline V gives CDR1 MNHNS, CDR2 SASEGT. The CDR3 is 15 amino acids. CDR3 region: CASSESVQGDASYTF. The CDR3 DNA sequence: TGTGCCAGCAGTGAATCCGTTCAGGGAGACGCAAGCTACACCTTC.

V usage is TRBV5-6 and J usage is TRBJ2-5; TRBD1 might be the D (5 bases). The germline V gene encodes CDR1 SGHDT and CDR2 YYEEEE. V lost 4 bases to trimming and J lost 5 bases, with 15 bases between them. The CDR3 covers 14 residues. The CDR3 is CASSTKGIGETQYF. CDR3 sequence (DNA): TGTGCCAGCAGCACCAAGGGGATTGGGGAGACCCAGTACTTC.